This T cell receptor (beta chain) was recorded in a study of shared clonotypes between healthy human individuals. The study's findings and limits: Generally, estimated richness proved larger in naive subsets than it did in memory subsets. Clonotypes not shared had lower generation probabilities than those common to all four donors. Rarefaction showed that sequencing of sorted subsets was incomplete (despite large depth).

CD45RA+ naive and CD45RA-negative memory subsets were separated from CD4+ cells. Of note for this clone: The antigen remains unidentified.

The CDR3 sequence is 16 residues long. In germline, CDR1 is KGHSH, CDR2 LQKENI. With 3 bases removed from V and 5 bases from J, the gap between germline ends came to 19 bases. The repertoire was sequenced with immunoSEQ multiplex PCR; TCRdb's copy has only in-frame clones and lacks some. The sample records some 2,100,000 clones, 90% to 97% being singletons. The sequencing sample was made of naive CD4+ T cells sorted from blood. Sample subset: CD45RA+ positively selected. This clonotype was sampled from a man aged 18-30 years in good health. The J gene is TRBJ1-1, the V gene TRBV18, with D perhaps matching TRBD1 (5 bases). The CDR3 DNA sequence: TGTGCCAGCTCACCCCCGGGACTCAGGATGGGGACTGAAGCTTTCTTT. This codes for CASSPPGLRMGTEAFF.